This T cell receptor beta chain emerged from a study of technical replicates of blood from several donors (dated by TCRdb to the late 2010s). On this clone: What antigen it recognizes has not been identified. No clone much larger than this one lies a single base away; base qualities are absent.

The CDR1 and CDR2 encoded by the germline V gene are SGDLS and YYNGEE. The CDR3 measures 13 amino acids from cysteine to phenylalanine. CDR3 DNA only is kept here, 39 bases in frame from base 1. V gives up 0 bases and J gives up 8 bases, and the segment between their germline ends measures 11 bases. Libraries were prepared through the immunoSEQ multiplex PCR assay. TCRdb took this table from immuneACCESS and kept in-frame rearrangements with V and J called. Such tables lack part of the clones; where checked against another copy, unresolved V genes explain under half of the gap, and the rest is unexplained. This sample is represented by roughly 100,000 clones; around 96% of them were singletons. The ten largest clonotypes hold 0.36% of the sample.

This receptor chain uses TRBV9 and TRBJ1-2; the D gene is perhaps TRBD1, from 5 matching bases. The sample was T cells isolated from PBMCs. The receptor was isolated from a human donor in good health. The CDR3 here reads CASSVGGSAGYTF. The nucleotides read TGTGCCAGCAGCGTAGGGGGCTCGGCGGGCTACACCTTC.